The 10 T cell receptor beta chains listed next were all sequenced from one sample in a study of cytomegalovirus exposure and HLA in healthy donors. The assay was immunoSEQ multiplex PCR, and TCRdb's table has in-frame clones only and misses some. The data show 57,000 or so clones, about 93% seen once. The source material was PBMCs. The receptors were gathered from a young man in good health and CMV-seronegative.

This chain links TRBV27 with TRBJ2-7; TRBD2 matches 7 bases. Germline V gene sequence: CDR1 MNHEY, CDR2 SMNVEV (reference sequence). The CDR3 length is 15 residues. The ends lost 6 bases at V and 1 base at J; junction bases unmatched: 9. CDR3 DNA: TGTGCCAGCAGAACTCATGGGGGGGATTCCTACGAGCAGTACTTC. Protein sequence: CASRTHGGDSYEQYF.

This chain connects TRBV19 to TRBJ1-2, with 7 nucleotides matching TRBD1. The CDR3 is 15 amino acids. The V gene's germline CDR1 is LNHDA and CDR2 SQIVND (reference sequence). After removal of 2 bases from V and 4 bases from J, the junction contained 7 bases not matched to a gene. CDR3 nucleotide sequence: TGTGCCAGTAGTATACTCCGGGACAGCGCCTATGGCTACACCTTC. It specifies CASSILRDSAYGYTF.

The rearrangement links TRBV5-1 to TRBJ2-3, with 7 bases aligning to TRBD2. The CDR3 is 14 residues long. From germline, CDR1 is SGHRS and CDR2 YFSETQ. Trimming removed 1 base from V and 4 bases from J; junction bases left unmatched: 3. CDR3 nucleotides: TGCGCCAGCAGCTTGACGGGAGGAGCAGATACGCAGTATTTT. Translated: CASSLTGGADTQYF. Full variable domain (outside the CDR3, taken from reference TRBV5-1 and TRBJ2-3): KAGVTQTPRYLIKTRGQQVTLSCSPISGHRSVSWYQQTPGQGLQFLFEYFSETQRNKGNFPGRFSGRQFSNSRSEMNVSTLELGDSALYLCASSLTGGADTQYFGPGTRLTVL.

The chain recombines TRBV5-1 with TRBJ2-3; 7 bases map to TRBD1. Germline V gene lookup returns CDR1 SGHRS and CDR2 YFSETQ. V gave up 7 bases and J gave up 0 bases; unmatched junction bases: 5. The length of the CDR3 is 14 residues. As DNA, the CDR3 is TGCGCCAGCTTTCCGGGACAGAGCACAGATACGCAGTATTTT. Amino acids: CASFPGQSTDTQYF. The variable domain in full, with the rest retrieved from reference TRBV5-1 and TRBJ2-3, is KAGVTQTPRYLIKTRGQQVTLSCSPISGHRSVSWYQQTPGQGLQFLFEYFSETQRNKGNFPGRFSGRQFSNSRSEMNVSTLELGDSALYLCASFPGQSTDTQYFGPGTRLTVL.

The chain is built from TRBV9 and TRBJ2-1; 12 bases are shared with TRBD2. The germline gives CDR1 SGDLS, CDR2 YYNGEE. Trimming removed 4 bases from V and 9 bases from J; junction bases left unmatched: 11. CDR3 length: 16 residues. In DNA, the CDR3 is TGTGCCAGCAGCCAAGAGTTGACTAGCGGGAGATCTGAGCAGTTCTTC. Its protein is CASSQELTSGRSEQFF. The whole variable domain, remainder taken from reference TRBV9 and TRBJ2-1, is DSGVTQTPKHLITATGQRVTLRCSPRSGDLSVYWYQQSLDQGLQFLIQYYNGEERAKGNILERFSAQQFPDLHSELNLSSLELGDSALYFCASSQELTSGRSEQFFGPGTRLTVL.

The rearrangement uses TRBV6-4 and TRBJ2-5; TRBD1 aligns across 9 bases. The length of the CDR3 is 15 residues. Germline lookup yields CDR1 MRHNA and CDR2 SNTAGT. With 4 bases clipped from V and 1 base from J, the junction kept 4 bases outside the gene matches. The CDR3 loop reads CASSGTGDPQETQYF. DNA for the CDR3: TGTGCCAGCAGTGGGACAGGGGATCCCCAAGAGACCCAGTACTTC.

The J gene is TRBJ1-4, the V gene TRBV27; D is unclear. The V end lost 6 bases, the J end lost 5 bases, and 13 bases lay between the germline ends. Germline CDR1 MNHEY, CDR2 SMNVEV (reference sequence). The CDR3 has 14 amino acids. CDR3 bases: TGTGCCAGCAGCCGAGGGAGCTTAAATGAAAAACTGTTTTTT. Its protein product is CASSRGSLNEKLFF.

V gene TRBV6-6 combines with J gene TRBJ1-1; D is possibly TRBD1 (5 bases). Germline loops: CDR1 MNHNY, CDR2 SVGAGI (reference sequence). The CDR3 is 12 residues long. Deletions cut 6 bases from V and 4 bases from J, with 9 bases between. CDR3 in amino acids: CASRWGGTEAFF. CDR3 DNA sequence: TGTGCCAGCAGGTGGGGGGGCACTGAAGCTTTCTTT.

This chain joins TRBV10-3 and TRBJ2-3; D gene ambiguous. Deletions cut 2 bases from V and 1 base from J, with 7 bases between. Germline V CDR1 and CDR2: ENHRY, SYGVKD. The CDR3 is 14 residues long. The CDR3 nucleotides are TGTGCCATCAGTGAGAAAGGAGGCACAGATACGCAGTATTTT. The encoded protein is CAISEKGGTDTQYF.

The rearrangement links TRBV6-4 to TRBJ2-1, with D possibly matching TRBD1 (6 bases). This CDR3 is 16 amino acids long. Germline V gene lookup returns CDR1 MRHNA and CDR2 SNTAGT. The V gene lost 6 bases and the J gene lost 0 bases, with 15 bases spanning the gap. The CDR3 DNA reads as TGTGCCAGCAGCCGATGGGACACGAGCTCCTACAATGAGCAGTTCTTC. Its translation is CASSRWDTSSYNEQFF.